This T cell receptor beta chain was retrieved from a study of cytomegalovirus exposure and HLA in healthy donors. The table came from immunoSEQ multiplex PCR; TCRdb's copy has only in-frame clones and leaves some out. The sample has fewer than 200,000 clones; about 86% are singletons. Study-wide results and caveats: According to reports, the classifier identified cytomegalovirus status with high specificity and sensitivity. Some TCR beta chains (roughly 150 of them) were listed as cytomegalovirus-associated. A few chains linked to CMV were shown in vitro to be specific for CMV antigens.

The CDR3 runs to 19 residues. V shed 0 bases and J shed 1 base, with 20 bases lying between them. Germline V gene data show CDR1 as SGHTA and CDR2 as FQGTGA. This clone was seen a single time. As yet, its antigen is unknown. The donors were members of the validation cohort comprising about 130 subjects, separate from the roughly 640-subject first cohort. The TCR originated in a young woman in good health and CMV-seropositive. The chain links TRBV7-3 to TRBJ2-3; TRBD2 might be the D (5 bases). The specimen was PBMCs. The CDR3 sequence: CASSLTGKAGIIRTDTQYF. CDR3 nucleotide sequence: TGTGCCAGCAGCTTAACCGGGAAAGCTGGGATAATACGCACAGATACGCAGTATTTT.